A single T cell receptor beta chain is shown here with its context. The antigen remains unidentified. The repertoire was sequenced with immunoSEQ multiplex PCR; TCRdb's copy has only in-frame clones and lacks some. The sample yields 25,000 to 35,000 clones, about nine tenths seen once. Germline CDR1 is DFQATT and CDR2 is SNEGSKA (reference sequence). Trimming removed 2 bases at V and 8 bases at J, with 9 bases between. This CDR3 has 11 residues. This record comes from a study of T cells in localized non-small cell lung cancer. Study observations and caveats: Elevated circulating T cell density in blood was associated with longer overall survival. The study detected a median approximately 57 of the top 100 tumor clones in adjacent lung. Because sequencing included only one region (of the tumor), heterogeneity remains possible. Peak T cell clonality was found in uninvolved adjacent lung, exceeding tumor.

This rearrangement joins TRBV20-1 to TRBJ1-2; the D gene is possibly TRBD1 (5 bases). The source was PBMCs, collected before any cancer treatment. This clonotype was sampled from a man aged 40 to 70 with stage II lung adenocarcinoma. The CDR3 DNA reads as TGCAGTGCTAGACAGGGAAACGGCTACACCTTC. This codes for CSARQGNGYTF.